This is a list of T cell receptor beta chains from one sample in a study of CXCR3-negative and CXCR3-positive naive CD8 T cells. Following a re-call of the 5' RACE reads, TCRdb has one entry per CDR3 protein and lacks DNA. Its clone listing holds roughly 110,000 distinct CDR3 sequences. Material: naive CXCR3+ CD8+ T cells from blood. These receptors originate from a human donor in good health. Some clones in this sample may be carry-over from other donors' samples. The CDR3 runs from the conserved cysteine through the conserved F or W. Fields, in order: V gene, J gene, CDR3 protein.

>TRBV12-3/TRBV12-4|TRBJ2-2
CASSFGGGELFF
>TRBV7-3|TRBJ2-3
CASSLLAWDTQYF
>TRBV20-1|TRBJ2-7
CSARGSGLAFGGHSYEQYF
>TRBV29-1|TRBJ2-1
CSVEDPGTSGHEQFF
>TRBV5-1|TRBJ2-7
CASSRYRTDYEQYF
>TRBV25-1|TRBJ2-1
CASSVIVDEQFF
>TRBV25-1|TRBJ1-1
CASSEYDSGTEAFF
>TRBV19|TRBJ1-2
CASSMLGQGDGYTF
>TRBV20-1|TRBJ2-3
CSATFWGDILNTDTQYF
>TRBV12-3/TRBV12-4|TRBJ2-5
CASRTGTGGQETQYF
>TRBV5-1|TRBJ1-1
CASSFDGRMNTEAFF
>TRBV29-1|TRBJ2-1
CSVVTRGHNEQFF
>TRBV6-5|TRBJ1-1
CASSPSFSEAFF
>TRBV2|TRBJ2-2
CASIGQNTGELFF
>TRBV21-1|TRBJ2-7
CASSKVPGDPYEQYF
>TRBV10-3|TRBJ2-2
CAISESRENTGELFF
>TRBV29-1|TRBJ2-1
CSVAIQGRNEQFF
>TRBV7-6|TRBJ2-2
CASSLKAGELFF
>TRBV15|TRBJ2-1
CATSIQRGEYNEQFF
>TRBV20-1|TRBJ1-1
CSAERQGTEAFF
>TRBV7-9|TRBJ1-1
CASSPTGATEAFF
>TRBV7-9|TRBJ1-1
CASSIQNTEAFF
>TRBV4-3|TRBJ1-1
CASSRIAEMGTEAFF
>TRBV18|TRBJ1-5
CASSPGGGGFNQPQHF
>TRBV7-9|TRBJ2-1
CASSLGTSDWNEQFF
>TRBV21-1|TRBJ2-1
CASSKWSGDWGTSGRAYNEQFF
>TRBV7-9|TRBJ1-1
CAGGTDNTEAFF
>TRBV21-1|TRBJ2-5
CASSTRTSGKTQYF
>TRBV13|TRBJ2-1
CASNIYNEQFF
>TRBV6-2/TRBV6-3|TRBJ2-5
CASSYPDNAQETQYF
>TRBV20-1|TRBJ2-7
CSAREEGTSGRGFHEQYF
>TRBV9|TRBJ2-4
CASSSDRVQYF
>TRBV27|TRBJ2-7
CASSSGLATYEQYF
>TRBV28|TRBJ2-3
CASGSSGTRDVDTQYF
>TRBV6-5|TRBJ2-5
CASSYDGGSGKTQYF
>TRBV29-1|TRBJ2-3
CRVEESAGGTDTQYF
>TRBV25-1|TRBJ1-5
CASSTGMGNQPQHF
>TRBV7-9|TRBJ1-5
CASSPTGTGVGQPQHF
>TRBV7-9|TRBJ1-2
CASSLVGADGYTF
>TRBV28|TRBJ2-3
CASSYTGSTDTQYF
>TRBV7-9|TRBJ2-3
CASSLGPTPDTQYF
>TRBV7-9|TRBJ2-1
CASRSGAPSDEQFF